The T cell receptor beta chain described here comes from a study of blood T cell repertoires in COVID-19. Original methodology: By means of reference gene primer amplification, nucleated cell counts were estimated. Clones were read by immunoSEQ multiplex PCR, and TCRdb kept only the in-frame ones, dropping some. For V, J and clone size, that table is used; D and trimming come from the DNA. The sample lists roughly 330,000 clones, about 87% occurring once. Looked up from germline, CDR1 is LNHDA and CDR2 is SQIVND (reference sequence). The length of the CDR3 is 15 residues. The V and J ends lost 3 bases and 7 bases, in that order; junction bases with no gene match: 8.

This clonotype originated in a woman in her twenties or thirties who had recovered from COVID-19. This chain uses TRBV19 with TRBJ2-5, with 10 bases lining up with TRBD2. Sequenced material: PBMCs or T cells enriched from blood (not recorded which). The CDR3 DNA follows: TGTGCCAGTAGTATCAGCGGGGGGGCCGTCGGGACCCAGTACTTC. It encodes CASSISGGAVGTQYF.